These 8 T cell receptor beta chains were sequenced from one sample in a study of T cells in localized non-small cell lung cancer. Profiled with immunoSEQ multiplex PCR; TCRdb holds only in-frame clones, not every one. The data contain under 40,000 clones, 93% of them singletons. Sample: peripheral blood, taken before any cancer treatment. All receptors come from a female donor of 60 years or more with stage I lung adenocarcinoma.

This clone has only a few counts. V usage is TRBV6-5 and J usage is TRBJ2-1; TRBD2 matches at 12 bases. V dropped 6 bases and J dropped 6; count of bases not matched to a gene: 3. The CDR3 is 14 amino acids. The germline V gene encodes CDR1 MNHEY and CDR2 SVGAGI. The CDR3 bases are TGTGCCAGCAGCCGACTAGCGGGAGCCAATGAGCAGTTCTTC. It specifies CASSRLAGANEQFF.

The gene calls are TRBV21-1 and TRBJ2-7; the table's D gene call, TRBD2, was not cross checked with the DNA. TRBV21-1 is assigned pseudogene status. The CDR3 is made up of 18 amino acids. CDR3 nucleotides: TGTGCCAGCAGCAAAATATTTTCCCTTAGCGCCGACTCCTACGAGCAGTACGTC. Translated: CASSKIFSLSADSYEQYV.

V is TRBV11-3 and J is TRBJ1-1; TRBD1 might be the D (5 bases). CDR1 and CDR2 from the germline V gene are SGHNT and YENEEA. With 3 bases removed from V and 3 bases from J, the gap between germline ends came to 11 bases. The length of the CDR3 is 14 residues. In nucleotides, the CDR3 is TGTGCCAGCAGCTTCTCCCAGGGTTACACTGAAGCTTTCTTT. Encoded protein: CASSFSQGYTEAFF.

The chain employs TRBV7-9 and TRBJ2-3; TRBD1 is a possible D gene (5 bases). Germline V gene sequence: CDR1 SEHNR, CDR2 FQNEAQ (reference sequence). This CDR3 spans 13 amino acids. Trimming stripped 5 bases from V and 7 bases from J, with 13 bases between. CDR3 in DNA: TGTGCCAGCAGCCCCCAGGGTTTTCATACGCAGTATTTT. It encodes CASSPQGFHTQYF.

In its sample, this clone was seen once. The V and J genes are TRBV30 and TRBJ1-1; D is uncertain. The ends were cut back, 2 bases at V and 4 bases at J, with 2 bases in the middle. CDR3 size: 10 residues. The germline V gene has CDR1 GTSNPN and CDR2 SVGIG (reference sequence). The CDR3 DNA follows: TGTGCCTGGAGTTTCACTGAAGCTTTCTTT. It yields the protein CAWSFTEAFF.

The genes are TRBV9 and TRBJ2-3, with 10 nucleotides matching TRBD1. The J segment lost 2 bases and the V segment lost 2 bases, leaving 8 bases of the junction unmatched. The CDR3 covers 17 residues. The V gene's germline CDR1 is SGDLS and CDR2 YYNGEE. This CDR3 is CASSVLPGQGSTDTQYF. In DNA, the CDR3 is TGTGCCAGCAGCGTTTTACCGGGACAGGGGTCCACAGATACGCAGTATTTT.

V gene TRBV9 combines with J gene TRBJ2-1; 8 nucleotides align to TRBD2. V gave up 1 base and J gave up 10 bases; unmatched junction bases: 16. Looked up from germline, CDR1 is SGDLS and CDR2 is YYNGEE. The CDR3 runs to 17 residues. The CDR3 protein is CASSVPVVAGPGGEQFF. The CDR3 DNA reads TGTGCCAGCAGCGTACCCGTGGTAGCGGGACCCGGAGGGGAGCAGTTCTTC.

CDR3 residues: CASSVKYSNTEAFF. For the CDR3, the DNA is TGTGCCAGCAGCGTAAAGTACTCTAACACTGAAGCTTTCTTT. The chain employs TRBV9 and TRBJ1-1; unclear D gene. Germline V lookup: CDR1 SGDLS, CDR2 YYNGEE. The CDR3 length is 14 residues. Trimming shortened V by 1 base and J by 2 bases, and 9 bases separated the two germline ends.